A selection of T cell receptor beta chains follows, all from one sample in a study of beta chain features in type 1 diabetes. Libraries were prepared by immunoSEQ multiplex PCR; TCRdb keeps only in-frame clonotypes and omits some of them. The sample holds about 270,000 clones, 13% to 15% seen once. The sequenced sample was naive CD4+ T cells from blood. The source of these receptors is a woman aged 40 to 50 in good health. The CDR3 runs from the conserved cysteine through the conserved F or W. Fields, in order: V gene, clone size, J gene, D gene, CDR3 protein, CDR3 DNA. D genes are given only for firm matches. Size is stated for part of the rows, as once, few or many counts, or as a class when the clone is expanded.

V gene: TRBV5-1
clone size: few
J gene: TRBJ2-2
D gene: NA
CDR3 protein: CASSLATAGTNTGELFF
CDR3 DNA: TGCGCCAGCAGCTTGGCCACTGCCGGGACGAACACCGGGGAGCTGTTTTTT

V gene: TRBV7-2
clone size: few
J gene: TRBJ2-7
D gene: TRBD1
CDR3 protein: CASSLVGTATYEQYF
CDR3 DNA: TGTGCCAGCAGCTTAGTTGGGACAGCTACCTACGAGCAGTACTTC

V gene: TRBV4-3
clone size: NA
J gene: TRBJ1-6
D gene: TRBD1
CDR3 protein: CASSQVFPPTGVGSPLHF
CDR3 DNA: TGCGCCAGCAGCCAAGTATTCCCCCCGACAGGGGTGGGTTCACCCCTCCACTTT

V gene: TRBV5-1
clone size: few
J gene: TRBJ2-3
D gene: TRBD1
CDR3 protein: CASSLQGPSTDTQYF
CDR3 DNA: TGCGCCAGCAGCTTACAGGGGCCCAGCACAGATACGCAGTATTTT

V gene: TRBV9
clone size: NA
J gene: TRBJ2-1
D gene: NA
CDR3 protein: CASSVSGEVSEQFF
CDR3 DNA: TGTGCCAGCAGCGTATCGGGAGAGGTCAGTGAGCAGTTCTTC

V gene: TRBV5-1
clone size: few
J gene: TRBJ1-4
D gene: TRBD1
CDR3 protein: CASSLSGQGAFEKLFF
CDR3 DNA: TGCGCCAGCAGCTTGAGTGGTCAGGGGGCTTTTGAAAAACTGTTTTTT

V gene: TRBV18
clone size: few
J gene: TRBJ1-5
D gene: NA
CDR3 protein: CASSPDRYNQPQHF
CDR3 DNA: TGTGCCAGCTCCCCCGACAGATACAATCAGCCCCAGCATTTT

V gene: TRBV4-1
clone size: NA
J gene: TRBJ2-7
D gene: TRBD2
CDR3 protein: CASSQTSGDPRDEQYF
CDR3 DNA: TGCGCCAGCAGCCAAACTAGCGGGGATCCTAGGGACGAGCAGTACTTC

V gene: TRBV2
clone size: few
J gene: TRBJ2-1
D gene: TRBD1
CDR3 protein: CASSPGGPPNEQFF
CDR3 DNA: TGTGCCAGCAGTCCAGGGGGCCCCCCCAATGAGCAGTTCTTC

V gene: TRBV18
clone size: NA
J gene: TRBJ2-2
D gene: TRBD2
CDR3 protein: CASSRPGTSGLANTGELFF
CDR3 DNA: TGTGCCAGCTCACGCCCCGGGACTAGCGGATTAGCGAACACCGGGGAGCTGTTTTTT

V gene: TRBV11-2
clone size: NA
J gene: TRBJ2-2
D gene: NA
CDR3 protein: CASSLGVGGGTGELFF
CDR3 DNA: TGTGCCAGCAGCTTAGGCGTGGGAGGGGGCACCGGGGAGCTGTTTTTT

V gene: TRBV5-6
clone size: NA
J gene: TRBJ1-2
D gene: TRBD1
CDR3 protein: CASSLFGDRDYGYTF
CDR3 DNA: TGTGCCAGCAGCTTGTTTGGGGACAGGGACTATGGCTACACCTTC

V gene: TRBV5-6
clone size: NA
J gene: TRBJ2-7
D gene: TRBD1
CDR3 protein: CASSLRGTGGHEQYF
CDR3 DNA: TGTGCCAGCAGCTTGAGGGGGACAGGGGGCCACGAGCAGTACTTC

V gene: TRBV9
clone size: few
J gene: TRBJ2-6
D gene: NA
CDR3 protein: CASSVVEGANVLTF
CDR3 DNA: TGTGCCAGCAGCGTAGTGGAGGGGGCCAACGTCCTGACTTTC

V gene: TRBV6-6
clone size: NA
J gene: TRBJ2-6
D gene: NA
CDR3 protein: CASRRGTGANVLTF
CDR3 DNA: TGTGCCAGCAGACGAGGGACTGGGGCCAACGTCCTGACTTTC

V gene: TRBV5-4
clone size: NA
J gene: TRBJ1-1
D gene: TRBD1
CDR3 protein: CASTSRTGDRAEAFF
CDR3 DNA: TGTGCCAGCACTTCGCGGACAGGGGATCGGGCTGAAGCTTTCTTT

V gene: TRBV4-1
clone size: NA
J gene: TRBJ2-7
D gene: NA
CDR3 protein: CASSQTRQALSYEQYF
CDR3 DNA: TGCGCCAGCAGCCAAACCCGACAGGCGCTATCCTACGAGCAGTACTTC

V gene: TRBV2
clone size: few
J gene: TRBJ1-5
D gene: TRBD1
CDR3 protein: CAASPDRGQPQHF
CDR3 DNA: TGTGCCGCCAGTCCGGACAGGGGACAGCCCCAGCATTTT

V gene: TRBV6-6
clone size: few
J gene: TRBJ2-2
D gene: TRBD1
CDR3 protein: CASKLRGYTGELFF
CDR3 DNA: TGTGCCAGCAAGCTCAGGGGGTACACCGGGGAGCTGTTTTTT

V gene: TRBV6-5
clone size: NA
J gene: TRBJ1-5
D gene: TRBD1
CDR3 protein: CASSIQGDQPQHF
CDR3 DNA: TGTGCCAGCAGTATACAGGGGGATCAGCCCCAGCATTTT

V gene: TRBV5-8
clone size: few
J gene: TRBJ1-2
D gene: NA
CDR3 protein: CAMTPAGYGYTF
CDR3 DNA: TGTGCCATGACGCCCGCGGGCTATGGCTACACCTTC

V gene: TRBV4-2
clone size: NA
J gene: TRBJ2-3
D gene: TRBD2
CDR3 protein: CASSQDSGGRLDTQYF
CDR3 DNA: TGTGCCAGCAGCCAAGATAGCGGGGGGAGGTTGGATACGCAGTATTTT

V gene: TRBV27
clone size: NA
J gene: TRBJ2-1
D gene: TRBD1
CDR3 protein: CASSFGRDRDNEQFF
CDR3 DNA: TGTGCCAGCAGTTTCGGGCGGGACAGGGACAATGAGCAGTTCTTC

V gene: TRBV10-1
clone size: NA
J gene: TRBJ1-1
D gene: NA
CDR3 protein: CASRGRMNTEAFF
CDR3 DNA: TGCGCCAGCAGGGGCAGAATGAACACTGAAGCTTTCTTT

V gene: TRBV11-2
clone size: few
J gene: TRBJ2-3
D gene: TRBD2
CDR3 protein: CASSFLAGARVDTQYF
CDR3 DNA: TGTGCCAGCAGCTTTCTAGCGGGGGCGCGGGTAGATACGCAGTATTTT

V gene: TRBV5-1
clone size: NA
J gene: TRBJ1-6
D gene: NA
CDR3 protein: CASPSSYNSPLHF
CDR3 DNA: TGCGCCAGCCCTAGCTCCTATAATTCACCCCTCCACTTT

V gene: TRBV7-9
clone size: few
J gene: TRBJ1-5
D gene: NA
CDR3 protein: CASSLAGSSNQPQHF
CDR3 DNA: TGTGCCAGCAGCTTAGCGGGCAGTAGCAATCAGCCCCAGCATTTT

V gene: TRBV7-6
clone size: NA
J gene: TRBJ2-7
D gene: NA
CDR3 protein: CASSLQRDLGGQYF
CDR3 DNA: TGTGCCAGCAGCTTACAACGGGACCTAGGGGGGCAGTACTTC

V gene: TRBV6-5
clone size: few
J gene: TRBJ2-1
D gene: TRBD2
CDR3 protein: CASSPMSGGYNEQFF
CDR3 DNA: TGTGCCAGCAGCCCAATGAGCGGGGGGTACAATGAGCAGTTCTTC

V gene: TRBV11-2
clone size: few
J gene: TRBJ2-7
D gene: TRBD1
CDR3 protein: CASSLGQGSVYEQYF
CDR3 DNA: TGTGCCAGCAGCTTAGGACAGGGGTCTGTCTACGAGCAGTACTTC

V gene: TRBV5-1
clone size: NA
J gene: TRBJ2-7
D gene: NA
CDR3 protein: CASSWGDEQYF
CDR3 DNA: TGCGCCAGCAGCTGGGGAGACGAGCAGTACTTC

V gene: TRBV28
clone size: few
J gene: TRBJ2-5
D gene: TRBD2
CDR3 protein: CASSPTSGGRGETQYF
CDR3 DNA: TGTGCCAGCAGTCCGACTAGCGGGGGGAGGGGAGAGACCCAGTACTTC

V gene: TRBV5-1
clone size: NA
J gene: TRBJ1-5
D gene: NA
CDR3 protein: CASSLNPGVGNQPQHF
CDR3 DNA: TGCGCCAGCAGCTTAAACCCAGGGGTGGGCAATCAGCCCCAGCATTTT